Below are 16 T cell receptor beta chains sequenced from a single sample in a study of blood T cell repertoires in COVID-19. Using immunoSEQ multiplex PCR, the repertoire was profiled, and TCRdb retains in-frame clones only, with some absent. In the table there are some 210,000 clones, around four fifths of which are singletons. Sequencing input: peripheral blood. These receptors originate from a woman aged 45-65 years with active or convalescent COVID-19.

The chain carries TRBV7-9 and TRBJ2-5; 8 bases agree with TRBD1. CDR3 size: 14 residues. Germline lookup yields CDR1 SEHNR and CDR2 FQNEAQ (reference sequence). J lost 5 bases, V lost 5 bases, and 7 bases had no gene match. This CDR3 reads CASSPAGGRETQYF. In nucleotides, the CDR3 is TGTGCCAGCAGCCCTGCAGGGGGCCGGGAGACCCAGTACTTC.

This clone was counted a single time. The J gene is TRBJ1-2, the V gene TRBV24-1, with no clear D. The germline V and J ends were trimmed by 12 bases and 1 base, with 11 bases remaining between them. Germline loops: CDR1 KGHDR, CDR2 SFDVKD. This CDR3 region has 12 residues. The CDR3 nucleotides are TGTGCCCCCGCCGGGGTTAACTATGGCTACACCTTC. Protein product: CAPAGVNYGYTF.

This chain joins TRBV18 and TRBJ1-5; possible D gene TRBD1, 5 bases. The CDR3 contains 14 residues. CDR1 and CDR2 (germline): KGHSH, LQKENI. V lost 2 bases, J lost 9 bases, and 14 bases lay in between. The CDR3 region has the DNA TGTGCCAGCTCACCATTAGGGGATGGCGGGCCCCAGCATTTT. It yields the protein CASSPLGDGGPQHF.

The chain employs TRBV7-2 and TRBJ2-1, with 13 bases identical to TRBD2. Germline values: CDR1 SGHTA, CDR2 FQGNSA. This CDR3 comprises 16 residues. The junction had 3 bases not matched to a gene; V was cut back by 4 bases and J by 3 bases. The CDR3 spells CASSSRLAGGYNEQFF. The CDR3 bases are TGTGCCAGCAGCTCCAGACTAGCGGGAGGCTACAATGAGCAGTTCTTC.

V and J are TRBV5-1 and TRBJ2-2, with D possibly TRBD1 on 5 matching bases. V was cut by 1 base and J by 0 bases, with 10 bases left in between. Germline V CDR1 and CDR2: SGHRS, YFSETQ. CDR3 length: 16 residues. Here the CDR3 reads CASSLLRGANTGELFF. The CDR3 region has the DNA TGCGCCAGCAGCTTGTTAAGGGGCGCGAACACCGGGGAGCTGTTTTTT.

This clone occurred a few times. This sequence joins TRBV20-1 and TRBJ1-2, with D possibly matching TRBD1 (5 bases). Trimming took 7 bases from V and 7 from J, leaving 13 bases between them. Per germline, CDR1 DFQATT and CDR2 SNEGSKA (reference sequence). The CDR3 contains 11 residues. The CDR3 DNA follows: TGCAGTGGAGCCCCGGGGGGTGGCTACACCTTC. Translation: CSGAPGGGYTF.

This clone was picked up one time. The V and J genes are TRBV5-1 and TRBJ2-3, with TRBD2 matching over 9 bases. The CDR3 extends over 14 amino acids. Trimming took 2 bases from V and 3 from J; bases not matched to a gene: 1. Germline values: CDR1 SGHRS, CDR2 YFSETQ. The DNA of the CDR3 is TGCGCCAGCAGCTTTAGCGGGGGAACAGATACGCAGTATTTT. Its protein is CASSFSGGTDTQYF.

This chain links TRBV4-2 with TRBJ2-5; 8 bases fit TRBD1. Losses at the gene ends were 1 base for V and 0 bases for J; bases not matched to a gene: 4. This CDR3 contains 16 residues. Germline CDR1 reads LGHNA; CDR2 reads YNFKEQ. For the CDR3, the DNA is TGTGCCAGCAGCCAAGCCACAGGGGGGAACCAAGAGACCCAGTACTTC. The encoded protein is CASSQATGGNQETQYF.

The V call is TRBV9, the J call TRBJ2-5; D is perhaps TRBD2 (5 bases). In germline, CDR1 is SGDLS, CDR2 YYNGEE. V was shortened by 2 bases and J by 5 bases, with 10 bases between the two germline ends. This CDR3 has 13 residues. CDR3 in amino acids: CASSVRGMETQYF. CDR3 coding DNA: TGTGCCAGCAGCGTGAGAGGGATGGAGACCCAGTACTTC.

The rearrangement uses TRBV4-1 and TRBJ1-1; D might be TRBD1 (5 bases). Trimming stripped 3 bases from V and 5 bases from J, with 22 bases between. The germline V gene encodes CDR1 MGHRA and CDR2 YSYEKL. The CDR3 totals 17 residues. This chain's CDR3 is CASSQVPIPGGGTEAFF. DNA of the CDR3: TGCGCCAGCAGCCAGGTTCCCATCCCCGGGGGAGGGACTGAAGCTTTCTTT.

This chain uses TRBV12-3 or TRBV12-4 with TRBJ1-3; possibly TRBD1 for D (5 bases). CDR3 length: 13 amino acids. With 5 bases removed from V and 0 bases from J, the gap between germline ends came to 5 bases. CDR3 coding DNA: TGTGCCAGCAGTCAGGGCTCTGGAAACACCATATATTTT. Translating it yields CASSQGSGNTIYF.

The chain employs TRBV7-6 and TRBJ2-7, with 9 bases lining up with TRBD1. This CDR3 is built from 15 residues. The V and J ends lost 1 base and 7 bases, in that order; junction bases with no gene match: 8. Germline V gene sequence: CDR1 SGHVS, CDR2 FNYEAQ. CDR3 region: CASSLVLQGAGEQYF. The CDR3 DNA sequence: TGTGCCAGCAGCTTAGTACTACAGGGGGCAGGGGAGCAGTACTTC.

This clone was observed a single time. This chain joins TRBV3-1 (or the pseudogene TRBV3-2) and TRBJ2-5; 9 bases fit TRBD2. Germline values: CDR1 LGHDT, CDR2 YNNKEL (reference sequence). The CDR3 spans 15 residues. After removal of 4 bases from V and 7 bases from J, the junction contained 10 bases not matched to a gene. CDR3 region: CASSPTGGGAVTQYF. The CDR3 coding sequence is TGTGCCAGCAGCCCCACGGGCGGGGGGGCGGTGACCCAGTACTTC.

The V call is TRBV28, the J call TRBJ2-1; a possible D gene is TRBD1 (5 bases). CDR3 size: 15 residues. Trimming shortened V by 6 bases and J by 5 bases, and 17 bases separated the two germline ends. Germline V gene sequence: CDR1 MDHEN, CDR2 SYDVKM. For the CDR3, the DNA is TGTGCCAGCAGCCTACAGGCTGGACCAGACAATGAGCAGTTCTTC. Its protein product is CASSLQAGPDNEQFF.

The rearrangement joins TRBV19 to TRBJ2-7, with 8 bases that match TRBD2. Trimming took 3 bases from V and 0 from J; bases not matched to a gene: 4. The CDR3 spans 15 residues. CDR1 is LNHDA and CDR2 is SQIVND in the germline V gene (reference sequence). The CDR3 loop is CASSIKSGSSYEQYF. CDR3 nucleotide sequence: TGTGCCAGTAGTATTAAAAGCGGGAGCTCCTACGAGCAGTACTTC.

V usage is TRBV7-6 and J usage is TRBJ2-5; tentatively, D is TRBD1 (5 bases). Germline V gene data show CDR1 as SGHVS and CDR2 as FNYEAQ. The V end was cut by 2 bases, the J end by 2 bases, with 12 bases between. This CDR3 has 15 amino acids. The CDR3 spells CASSLISGNQETQYF. CDR3 in DNA: TGTGCCAGCAGCTTAATATCAGGGAATCAAGAGACCCAGTACTTC.